These 32 T cell receptor beta chains originate from one sample sequenced in a study of identical twins. TCRdb re-called the 5' RACE reads through MiXCR, storing one row per CDR3 protein. The table has roughly 350,000 distinct CDR3 sequences, roughly 10% seen once. Sequenced input: naive T cells sorted from blood. The receptors come from a woman aged 45-60 years in good health.

This clonotype has a count of ten or more. The gene calls are TRBV19 and TRBJ1-2, with a weak D call TRBD1 (6 bases). With 8 bases removed from V and 6 bases from J, the gap between germline ends came to 16 bases. Per germline, CDR1 LNHDA and CDR2 SQIVND (reference sequence). The CDR3 length is 13 residues. Here the CDR3 reads CASLDRDTHGYTF. DNA of the CDR3: TGTGCCAGTCTAGATCGGGACACACATGGCTACACCTTC.

The chain is built from TRBV20-1 and TRBJ1-1, with a possible D match to TRBD1 (6 bases). Germline CDR1 and CDR2: DFQATT and SNEGSKA (reference sequence). Trimming stripped 4 bases from V and 6 bases from J, with 30 bases between. The CDR3 consists of 18 residues. CDR3 region: CSAIRDGQSTDYRPEAFF. CDR3 coding DNA: TGCAGTGCTATCAGAGACGGACAGTCGACGGATTATAGGCCTGAAGCTTTCTTT.

This clonotype was observed at least ten times. The genes are TRBV12-3 or TRBV12-4 and TRBJ1-1; TRBD1 matches 9 bases. V lost 6 bases, J lost 7 bases, and 6 bases stayed unmatched. The CDR3 covers 13 residues. The CDR3 protein is CASRSGQGFEAFF. CDR3 sequence (DNA): TGTGCCAGCAGGTCGGGACAGGGCTTTGAAGCTTTCTTT.

This clonotype was recorded many times. The V call is TRBV5-1, the J call TRBJ1-2, with no clear D. The CDR3 is 16 amino acids. V lost 3 bases, J lost 2 bases, and 17 bases lay in between. Germline assignment: CDR1 SGHRS and CDR2 YFSETQ. Here the CDR3 DNA reads TGCGCCAGCAGCTCAACAGTTGATCCTATAAACTATGGCTACACCTTC. As protein: CASSSTVDPINYGYTF.

About this clonotype itself: At one end the junction does not follow the germline gene, possibly because of a read error. This chain joins TRBV5-1 and TRBJ2-6; possible D gene TRBD1, 5 bases. The CDR3 runs to 19 residues. Germline V gene data show CDR1 as SGHRS and CDR2 as YFSETQ. Written as DNA, the CDR3 is TGCGCCAGCGGCTTGGGAAGGAGACAGAAGAGCTCTGGGGCCAACGTCCTGACTTTC. Protein product: CASGLGRRQKSSGANVLTF.

This clonotype turned up a few times. The V call is TRBV20-1, the J call TRBJ2-6; maybe TRBD2 (5 bases). Germline CDR1 reads DFQATT; CDR2 reads SNEGSKA (reference sequence). The CDR3 is 16 residues long. V lost 0 bases, J lost 0 bases, and 9 bases lay in between. The CDR3 spells CSARDYRGSGANVLTF. CDR3 sequence (DNA): TGCAGTGCTAGAGATTATCGGGGCTCTGGGGCCAACGTCCTGACTTTC.

This clonotype was recorded many times. The rearrangement links TRBV5-1 to TRBJ2-5, with 7 nucleotides matching TRBD2. The CDR3 totals 14 residues. V was pared by 4 bases and J by 5 bases, with 8 bases of the junction left unmatched. Germline CDR1 SGHRS, CDR2 YFSETQ. The CDR3 loop is CASSPTGTKETQYF. CDR3 sequence (DNA): TGCGCCAGCAGCCCCACCGGGACTAAGGAGACCCAGTACTTC.

This clonotype was observed a few times. The chain has TRBV20-1 and TRBJ1-1; the D is unclear. Trimming removed 6 bases at V and 6 bases at J, with 17 bases between. The CDR3 is 13 amino acids. Germline V gene sequence: CDR1 DFQATT, CDR2 SNEGSKA (reference sequence). CDR3 region: CSADSRLSAEAFF. The DNA of the CDR3 is TGCAGTGCCGACTCCCGGCTTAGCGCTGAAGCTTTCTTT.

This clonotype was seen more than once but under ten times. The chain is built from TRBV24-1 and TRBJ2-1, with D perhaps being TRBD1 or TRBD2 (5 bases each). Germline values: CDR1 KGHDR, CDR2 SFDVKD. V was shortened by 4 bases and J by 1 base, with 13 bases between the two germline ends. The CDR3 runs to 16 residues. The CDR3 nucleotides are TGTGCCACCAGTGAGTTTCGGGACGGATCCTACAATGAGCAGTTCTTC. As protein: CATSEFRDGSYNEQFF.

This clonotype has a handful of counts. The rearrangement links TRBV24-1 to TRBJ2-1; 14 bases line up with TRBD2. The CDR3 is made up of 17 amino acids. V was pared by 5 bases and J by 8 bases, with 10 bases of the junction left unmatched. Germline CDR1 is KGHDR and CDR2 is SFDVKD. CDR3 nucleotides: TGTGCCACCAGTGCGGGACTAGCGGGAGTCTCATGGGATGAGCAGTTCTTC. Protein: CATSAGLAGVSWDEQFF.

This chain links TRBV19 with TRBJ2-5; D not certain. V dropped 1 base and J dropped 5 bases, with 14 bases sitting between them. Per the germline V gene, CDR1 is LNHDA and CDR2 is SQIVND (reference sequence). This CDR3 has 15 residues. The CDR3 protein is CASSIARGVGETQYF. The CDR3 DNA sequence: TGTGCCAGTAGTATAGCGAGAGGAGTAGGCGAGACCCAGTACTTC.

For the CDR3, the DNA is TGTGCCAGCAGCCCCCCCCGGGCGGAGCAGTTCTTC. The encoded protein is CASSPPRAEQFF. The chain has TRBV7-9 and TRBJ2-1; D gene ambiguous. The CDR3 contains 12 residues. Trimming removed 5 bases at V and 10 bases at J, with 12 bases between. Germline V gene sequence: CDR1 SEHNR, CDR2 FQNEAQ (reference sequence).

The rearrangement uses TRBV2 and TRBJ1-1, with D maybe TRBD1 (5 bases). Trimming took 7 bases from V and 1 from J, leaving 10 bases between them. Germline V gene sequence: CDR1 SNHLY, CDR2 FYNNEI. The CDR3 runs 13 residues. In DNA form, the CDR3 reads TGTGCCAGCATAGAAAGGGGGAACACTGAAGCTTTCTTT. This encodes CASIERGNTEAFF.

This clonotype was seen a few times. The J gene is TRBJ1-2, the V gene TRBV15; no definite D call. The CDR3 spans 11 residues. Trimming shortened V by 1 base and J by 8 bases, and 5 bases separated the two germline ends. Germline values: CDR1 LNHNV, CDR2 YYDKDF (reference sequence). CDR3 in amino acids: CATSRGKGYTF. Written as DNA, the CDR3 is TGTGCCACCAGCAGAGGGAAAGGCTACACCTTC.

In its sample, this clonotype was seen many times. The rearrangement joins TRBV12-3 or TRBV12-4 to TRBJ2-1; D is undetermined. This CDR3 contains 17 residues. Trimming cost V 6 bases and J 0 bases, with 18 bases left between them. CDR3 bases: TGTGCCAGCAGCCCCCGGGCGGCCCGTGGCTCCTACAATGAGCAGTTCTTC. Amino acids: CASSPRAARGSYNEQFF.

The chain uses TRBV25-1 and TRBJ1-2, with D perhaps matching TRBD1 (5 bases). This CDR3 region has 13 residues. CDR1 and CDR2 (germline): MGHDK, SYGVNS. V was trimmed by 7 bases and J by 8 bases, leaving 17 bases between them. The CDR3 protein is CASTGTQAGGYTF. CDR3 DNA: TGTGCCAGCACCGGGACGCAGGCGGGAGGCTACACCTTC.

The V and J genes are TRBV5-1 and TRBJ2-4, with D perhaps matching TRBD1 or TRBD2 (6 bases each). CDR1 and CDR2 from the germline V gene are SGHRS and YFSETQ. The V and J ends lost 1 base and 8 bases respectively, with 19 bases between them. This CDR3 has 16 residues. The CDR3 loop is CASSLLGGRILDIQYF. The DNA for the CDR3 is TGCGCCAGCAGCTTGTTGGGGGGCCGGATATTGGACATTCAGTACTTC.

This clonotype was detected many times. The V call is TRBV24-1, the J call TRBJ1-4; D not resolved. V was pared by 3 bases and J by 0 bases, with 7 bases between. CDR1 and CDR2 (germline): KGHDR, SFDVKD. CDR3 length: 15 residues. The CDR3 DNA sequence: TGTGCCACCAGTGATCCGACAACAACTAATGAAAAACTGTTTTTT. It translates to CATSDPTTTNEKLFF.

In this sample, this clonotype turned up a few times. The CDR3 DNA sequence: TGTGCCAGCAGTTCGGGAACAGGGGGCGGCACCGGGGAGCTGTTTTTT. Its protein product is CASSSGTGGGTGELFF. This chain links TRBV12-3 or TRBV12-4 with TRBJ2-2; 9 bases align to TRBD1. The V segment lost 4 bases and the J segment 4 bases; nucleotides outside the gene matches: 7. The CDR3 spans 16 residues.

V gene TRBV5-1 combines with J gene TRBJ2-1; D might be TRBD1 (6 bases). The CDR3 is 15 residues long. V was cut by 4 bases and J by 4 bases, with 15 bases left in between. Germline CDR1 reads SGHRS; CDR2 reads YFSETQ. The DNA for the CDR3 is TGCGCCAGCAGCGTATCGGGGACAACTTACAATGAGCAGTTCTTC. Encoded protein: CASSVSGTTYNEQFF.

Only a few counts were recorded for this clonotype. The rearrangement links TRBV4-1 to TRBJ2-1, with a possible D match to TRBD1 (5 bases). In germline, CDR1 is MGHRA, CDR2 YSYEKL. V lost 5 bases, J lost 3 bases, and 14 bases lay in between. The CDR3 has 15 amino acids. The CDR3 protein is CASSSFRDSYNEQFF. As DNA, the CDR3 is TGCGCCAGCAGCTCCTTCCGAGACAGCTACAATGAGCAGTTCTTC.

A remark on this clonotype: Since a much larger clone is just one base distant, this may be a read error. The DNA of the CDR3 is TGTGCCAGCAGCGCGACTAGCGGGAGGACTAGCACAGATACGCAGTATTTT. This codes for CASSATSGRTSTDTQYF. The genes are TRBV7-9 and TRBJ2-3; 13 nucleotides align to TRBD2. The CDR3 is made up of 17 amino acids. J gave up 0 bases and V 5 bases, and 5 bases lay outside the gene matches. Per germline, CDR1 SEHNR and CDR2 FQNEAQ (reference sequence). The full variable domain, with the rest looked up from reference TRBV7-9 and TRBJ2-3, is DTGVSQNPRHKITKRGQNVTFRCDPISEHNRLYWYRQTLGQGPEFLTYFQNEAQLEKSRLLSDRFSAERPKGSFSTLEIQRTEQGDSAMYLCASSATSGRTSTDTQYFGPGTRLTVL.

This clonotype has more than one count but fewer than ten. The chain has TRBV10-3 and TRBJ2-1, with 11 bases lining up with TRBD2. The CDR3 sequence is 16 residues long. The V and J ends lost 6 bases and 1 base, in that order; junction bases with no gene match: 5. Per the germline V gene, CDR1 is ENHRY and CDR2 is SYGVKD. Written as DNA, the CDR3 is TGTGCCATCAGCTCGACTAGCGGGACGTCCTACAATGAGCAGTTCTTC. Protein product: CAISSTSGTSYNEQFF.

As concerns this clonotype: Mismatch with germline at one junction end may stem from a read error. This chain uses TRBV7-9 with TRBJ2-1; weak D call: TRBD2 (6 bases). CDR1 is SEHNR and CDR2 is FQNEAQ in the germline V gene (reference sequence). This CDR3 is 10 amino acids long. The CDR3: CASTGDDQFF. In DNA form, the CDR3 reads TGTGCCAGCACGGGGGATGACCAGTTCTTC.

The V call is TRBV12-3 or TRBV12-4, the J call TRBJ1-5, with unresolved D. With 6 bases removed from V and 2 bases from J, the gap between germline ends came to 11 bases. The CDR3 runs to 14 residues. The CDR3 DNA sequence: TGTGCCAGCAGATTATCCGGAGGCAATCAGCCCCAGCATTTT. Amino acid sequence: CASRLSGGNQPQHF.

Only a few counts were recorded for this clonotype. The chain employs TRBV19 and TRBJ2-7; 14 bases agree with TRBD2. After removal of 6 bases from V and 4 bases from J, the junction contained 5 bases not matched to a gene. The CDR3 runs 15 residues. Germline V gene data show CDR1 as LNHDA and CDR2 as SQIVND (reference sequence). The CDR3 region has the DNA TGTGCCAGTAGAGATCGGACTAGCGGGAGGTACGAGCAGTACTTC. Its translation: CASRDRTSGRYEQYF.

This clonotype showed up just a few times. The V gene is TRBV11-3, the J gene TRBJ2-2; 10 nucleotides match TRBD2. Trimming at V came to 5 bases and at J to 6 bases, leaving 9 bases not matched to a gene. The germline gives CDR1 SGHNT, CDR2 YENEEA. The CDR3 contains 16 residues. Here the CDR3 reads CASSARRLAGAGELFF. The CDR3 nucleotides are TGTGCCAGCAGCGCCAGGCGGCTAGCGGGAGCCGGGGAGCTGTTTTTT.

This clonotype was detected ten times or more. The chain employs TRBV28 and TRBJ1-1; possible D gene TRBD1, 5 bases. Germline CDR1 and CDR2: MDHEN and SYDVKM. V dropped 7 bases and J dropped 2 bases, with 11 bases sitting between them. The CDR3 covers 13 residues. As DNA, the CDR3 is TGTGCCAGCAAGGCAGGGAGAAACACTGAAGCTTTCTTT. It yields the protein CASKAGRNTEAFF.

The rearrangement joins TRBV5-6 to TRBJ1-1; 7 bases are shared with TRBD1. From germline, CDR1 is SGHDT and CDR2 YYEEEE. This CDR3 has 14 amino acids. Trimming at V came to 4 bases and at J to 6 bases, leaving 9 bases not matched to a gene. The CDR3 DNA reads as TGTGCCAGCAGCCGCAGGGGGGATTGGGCTGAAGCTTTCTTT. This sequence encodes CASSRRGDWAEAFF.

The chain links TRBV5-1 to TRBJ2-5, with D unresolved. Trimming cost V 0 bases and J 2 bases, with 11 bases left between them. In germline, CDR1 is SGHRS, CDR2 YFSETQ. The CDR3 spans 15 residues. The CDR3 region has the DNA TGCGCCAGCAGCTTGGCCCGGATCAAGCAAGAGACCCAGTACTTC. Its protein is CASSLARIKQETQYF.

This rearrangement joins TRBV6-5 to TRBJ2-1; the D gene is possibly TRBD2 (6 bases). V shed 5 bases and J shed 0 bases, with 14 bases lying between them. Germline loops: CDR1 MNHEY, CDR2 SVGAGI. CDR3 length: 16 amino acids. The CDR3 DNA reads TGTGCCAGCAGTAACGGACGGGGGAGCTCCTACAATGAGCAGTTCTTC. Amino acids: CASSNGRGSSYNEQFF.

Notes on this clonotype: The junction shows a germline mismatch at one end, possibly a read error. The chain couples TRBV10-2 to TRBJ2-1; 9 bases agree with TRBD2. CDR1 and CDR2 (germline): WSHSY, SAAADI. The length of the CDR3 is 16 residues. DNA for the CDR3: TGCGTCAGCAGTGAGAACGTGGTAGCGGGAGACAATGAGCAGTTCTTC. This translates into CVSSENVVAGDNEQFF.